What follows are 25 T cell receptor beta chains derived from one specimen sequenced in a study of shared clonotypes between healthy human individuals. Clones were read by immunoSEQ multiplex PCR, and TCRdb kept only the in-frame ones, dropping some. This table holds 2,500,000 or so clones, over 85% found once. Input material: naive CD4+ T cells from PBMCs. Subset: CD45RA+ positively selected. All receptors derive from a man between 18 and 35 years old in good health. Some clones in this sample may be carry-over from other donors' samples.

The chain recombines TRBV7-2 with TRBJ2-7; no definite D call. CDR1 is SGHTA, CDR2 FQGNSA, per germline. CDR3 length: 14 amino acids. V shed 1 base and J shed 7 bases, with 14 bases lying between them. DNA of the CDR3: TGTGCCAGCAGCTTAGTTGTCGGTCTAGGGGAGCAGTACTTC. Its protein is CASSLVVGLGEQYF.

The CDR3 reads CASSVDENYGYTF. The CDR3 bases are TGTGCCAGCAGTGTTGATGAAAACTATGGCTACACCTTC. The rearrangement links TRBV6-1 to TRBJ1-2; D unresolved. The V end lost 4 bases, the J end lost 2 bases, and 8 bases lay between the germline ends. This CDR3 is 13 amino acids long. CDR1 is MNHNS, CDR2 SASEGT, per germline.

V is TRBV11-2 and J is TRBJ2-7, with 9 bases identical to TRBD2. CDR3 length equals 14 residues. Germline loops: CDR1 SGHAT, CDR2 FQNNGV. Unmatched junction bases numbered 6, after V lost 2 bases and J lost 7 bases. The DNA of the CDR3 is TGTGCCAGCAGCTTAATAGCGGGAGTAAGTGAGCAGTACTTC. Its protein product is CASSLIAGVSEQYF.

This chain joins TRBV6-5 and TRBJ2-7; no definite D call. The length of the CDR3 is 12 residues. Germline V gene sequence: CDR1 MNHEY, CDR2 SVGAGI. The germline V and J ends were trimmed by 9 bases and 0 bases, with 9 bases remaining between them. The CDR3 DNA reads TGTGCCAGTAAGTCAGACTCCTACGAGCAGTACTTC. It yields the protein CASKSDSYEQYF.

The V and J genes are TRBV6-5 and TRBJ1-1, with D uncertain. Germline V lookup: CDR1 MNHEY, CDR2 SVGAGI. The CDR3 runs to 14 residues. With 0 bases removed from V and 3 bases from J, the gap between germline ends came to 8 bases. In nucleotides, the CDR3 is TGTGCCAGCAGTTACTCGACCGGCTACACTGAAGCTTTCTTT. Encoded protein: CASSYSTGYTEAFF.

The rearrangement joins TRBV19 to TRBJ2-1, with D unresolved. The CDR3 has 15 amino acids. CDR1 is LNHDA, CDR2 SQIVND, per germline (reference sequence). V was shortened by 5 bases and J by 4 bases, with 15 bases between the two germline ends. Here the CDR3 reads CASSLGLASYNEQFF. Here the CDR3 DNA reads TGTGCCAGTAGTCTCGGCCTCGCTAGTTACAATGAGCAGTTCTTC.

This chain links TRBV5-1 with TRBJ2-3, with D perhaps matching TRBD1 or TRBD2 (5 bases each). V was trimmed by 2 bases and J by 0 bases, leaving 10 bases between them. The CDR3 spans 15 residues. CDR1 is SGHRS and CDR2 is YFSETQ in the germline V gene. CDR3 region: CASSFRDGSTDTQYF. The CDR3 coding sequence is TGCGCCAGCAGCTTTCGGGACGGGAGCACAGATACGCAGTATTTT. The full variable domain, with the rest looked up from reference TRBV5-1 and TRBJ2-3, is KAGVTQTPRYLIKTRGQQVTLSCSPISGHRSVSWYQQTPGQGLQFLFEYFSETQRNKGNFPGRFSGRQFSNSRSEMNVSTLELGDSALYLCASSFRDGSTDTQYFGPGTRLTVL.

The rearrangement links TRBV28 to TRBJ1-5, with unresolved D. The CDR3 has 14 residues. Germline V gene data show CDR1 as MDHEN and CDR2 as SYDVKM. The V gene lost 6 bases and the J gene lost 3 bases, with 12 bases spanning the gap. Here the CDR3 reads CASSGLQDNQPQHF. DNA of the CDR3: TGTGCCAGCAGCGGACTCCAGGACAATCAGCCCCAGCATTTT. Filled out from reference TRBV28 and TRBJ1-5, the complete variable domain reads DVKVTQSSRYLVKRTGEKVFLECVQDMDHENMFWYRQDPGLGLRLIYFSYDVKMKEKGDIPEGYSVSREKKERFSLILESASTNQTSMYLCASSGLQDNQPQHFGDGTRLSIL.

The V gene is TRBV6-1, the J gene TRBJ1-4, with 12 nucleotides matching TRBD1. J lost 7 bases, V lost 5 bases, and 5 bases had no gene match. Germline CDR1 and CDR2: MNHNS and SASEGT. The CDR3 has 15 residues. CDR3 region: CASSRDRGRGEKLFF. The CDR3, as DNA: TGTGCCAGCAGTCGGGACAGGGGGCGGGGTGAAAAACTGTTTTTT.

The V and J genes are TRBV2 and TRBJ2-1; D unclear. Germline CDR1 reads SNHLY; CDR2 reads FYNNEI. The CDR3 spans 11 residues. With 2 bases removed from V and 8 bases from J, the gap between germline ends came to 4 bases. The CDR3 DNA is TGTGCCAGCAGTGAATACTATGAGCAGTTCTTC. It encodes CASSEYYEQFF.

CDR3 in amino acids: CASSLRDRTRQYF. CDR3 coding DNA: TGTGCCAGCAGTTTGCGGGACAGAACGCGGCAGTACTTC. This chain connects TRBV28 to TRBJ2-7; D is possibly TRBD1 (7 bases). The V end was cut by 3 bases, the J end by 9 bases, with 15 bases between. The CDR3 sequence is 13 residues long. CDR1 is MDHEN, CDR2 SYDVKM, per germline.

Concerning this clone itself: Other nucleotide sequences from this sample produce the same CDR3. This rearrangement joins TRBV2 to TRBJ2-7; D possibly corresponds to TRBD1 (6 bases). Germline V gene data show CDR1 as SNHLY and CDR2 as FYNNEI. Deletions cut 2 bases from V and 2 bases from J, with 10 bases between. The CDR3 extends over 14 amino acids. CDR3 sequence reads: CASSEQGSTYEQYF. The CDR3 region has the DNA TGTGCCAGCAGTGAACAGGGGTCTACCTACGAGCAGTACTTC.

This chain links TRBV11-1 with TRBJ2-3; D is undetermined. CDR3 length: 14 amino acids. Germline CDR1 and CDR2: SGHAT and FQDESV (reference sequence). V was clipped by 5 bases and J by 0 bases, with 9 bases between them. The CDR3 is CASSRGGSTDTQYF. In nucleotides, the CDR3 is TGTGCCAGCAGCCGTGGTGGCAGCACAGATACGCAGTATTTT.

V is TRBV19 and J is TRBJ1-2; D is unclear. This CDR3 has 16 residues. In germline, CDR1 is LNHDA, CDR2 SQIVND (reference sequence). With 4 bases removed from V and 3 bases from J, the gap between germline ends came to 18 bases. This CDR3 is CASSRKTTSVDYGYTF. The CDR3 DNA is TGTGCCAGTAGTAGGAAGACAACTTCAGTCGACTATGGCTACACCTTC.

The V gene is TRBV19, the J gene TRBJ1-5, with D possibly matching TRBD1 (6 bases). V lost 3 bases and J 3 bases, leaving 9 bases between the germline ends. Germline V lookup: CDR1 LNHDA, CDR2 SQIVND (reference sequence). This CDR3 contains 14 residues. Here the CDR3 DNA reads TGTGCCAGTAGTATGGGACATTACAATCAGCCCCAGCATTTT. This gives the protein CASSMGHYNQPQHF.

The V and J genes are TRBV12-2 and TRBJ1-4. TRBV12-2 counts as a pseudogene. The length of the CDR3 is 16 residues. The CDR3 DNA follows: TGTGCAAGTCGCTCCGGGGGTGTTCCTGAGGGCGAAAAACTGTTTTTT. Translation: CASRSGGVPEGEKLFF.

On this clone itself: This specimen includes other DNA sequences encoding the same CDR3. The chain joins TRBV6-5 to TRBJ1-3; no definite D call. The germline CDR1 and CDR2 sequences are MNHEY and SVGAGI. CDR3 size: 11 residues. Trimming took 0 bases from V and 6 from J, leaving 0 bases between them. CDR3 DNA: TGTGCCAGCAGTTACTCAAACACCATATATTTT. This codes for CASSYSNTIYF.

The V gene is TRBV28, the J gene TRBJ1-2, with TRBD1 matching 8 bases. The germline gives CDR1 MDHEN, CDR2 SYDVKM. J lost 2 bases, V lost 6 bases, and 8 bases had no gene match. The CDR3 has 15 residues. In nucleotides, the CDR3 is TGTGCCAGCAGGGGCACCGGGACAGGAAACTATGGCTACACCTTC. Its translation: CASRGTGTGNYGYTF.

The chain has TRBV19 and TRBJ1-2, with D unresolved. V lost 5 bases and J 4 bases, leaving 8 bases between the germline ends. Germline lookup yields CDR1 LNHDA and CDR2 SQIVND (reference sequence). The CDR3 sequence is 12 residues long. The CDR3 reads CASSPRTYGYTF. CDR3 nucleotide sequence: TGTGCCAGTAGTCCCCGGACCTATGGCTACACCTTC.

The CDR3 sequence: CASSYIRDTQYF. The CDR3 DNA is TGTGCCAGCAGTTACATCCGGGATACGCAGTATTTT. This chain connects TRBV2 to TRBJ2-3, with D unresolved. The CDR3 has 12 residues. V lost 5 bases to trimming and J lost 6 bases, with 9 bases between them. The germline gives CDR1 SNHLY, CDR2 FYNNEI.

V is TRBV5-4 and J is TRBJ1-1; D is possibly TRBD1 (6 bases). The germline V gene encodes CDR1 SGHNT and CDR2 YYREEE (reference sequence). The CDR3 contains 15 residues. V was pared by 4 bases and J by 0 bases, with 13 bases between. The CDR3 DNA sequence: TGTGCCAGCAGCCCCCCCCGGACAGTGAACACTGAAGCTTTCTTT. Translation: CASSPPRTVNTEAFF.

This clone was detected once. This chain's CDR3 is CASSEPRGNTGELFF. DNA of the CDR3: TGTGCCAGCAGTGAACCCCGGGGTAACACCGGGGAGCTGTTTTTT. The V call is TRBV25-1, the J call TRBJ2-2; weak D call: TRBD2 (5 bases). Trimming removed 2 bases at V and 2 bases at J, with 9 bases between. Germline V gene lookup returns CDR1 MGHDK and CDR2 SYGVNS. This CDR3 contains 15 residues.

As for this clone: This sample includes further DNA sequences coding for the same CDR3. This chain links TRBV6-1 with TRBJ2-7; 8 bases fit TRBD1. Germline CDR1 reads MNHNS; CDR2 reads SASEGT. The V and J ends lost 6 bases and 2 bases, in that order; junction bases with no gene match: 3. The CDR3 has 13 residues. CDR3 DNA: TGTGCCAGCAGGCCGGGACAGGCCTACGAGCAGTACTTC. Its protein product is CASRPGQAYEQYF.

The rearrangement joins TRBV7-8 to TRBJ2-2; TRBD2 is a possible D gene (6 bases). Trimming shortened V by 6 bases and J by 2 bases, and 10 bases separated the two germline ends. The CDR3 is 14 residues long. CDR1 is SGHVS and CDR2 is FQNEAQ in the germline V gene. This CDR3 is CASRLSGNTGELFF. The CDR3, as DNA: TGTGCCAGCAGACTTAGCGGCAACACCGGGGAGCTGTTTTTT.

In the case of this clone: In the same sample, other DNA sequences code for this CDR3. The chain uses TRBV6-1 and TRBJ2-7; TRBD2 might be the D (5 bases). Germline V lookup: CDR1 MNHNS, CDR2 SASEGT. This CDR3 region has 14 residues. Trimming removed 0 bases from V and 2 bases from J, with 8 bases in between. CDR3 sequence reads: CASSEAGVTYEQYF. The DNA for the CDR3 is TGTGCCAGCAGTGAAGCGGGAGTGACCTACGAGCAGTACTTC.